This TCR beta chain emerged from a study of response to subunit inactivated influenza vaccine. Study-wide points: The authors put forward the suggestion that each seasonal influenza vaccination may bring in only a limited number of new T cells.

Germline CDR1 reads SGHRS; CDR2 reads YFSETQ. CDR3 length: 12 amino acids. A single record per CDR3 protein comes from TCRdb applying MiXCR to the RT-PCR reads. There are under 500,000 distinct CDR3 sequences in the sample; 11% occur only once, and 12% lies in the top ten. Turning to this clonotype: The antigen is not known. One junction end disagrees with the germline gene, perhaps due to a read error.

The V and J genes are TRBV5-1 and TRBJ2-2; a weak D match, TRBD2 (5 bases). This receptor was taken from a man in his forties or fifties who received an inactivated influenza vaccine. The sequencing here drew on PBMCs from blood, taken 40 to 50 days after vaccination. CDR3 sequence: CASSSTAGKLFF. CDR3 sequence (DNA): TGCGCCAGCAGCTCCACCGCCGGGAAGCTGTTTTTT.